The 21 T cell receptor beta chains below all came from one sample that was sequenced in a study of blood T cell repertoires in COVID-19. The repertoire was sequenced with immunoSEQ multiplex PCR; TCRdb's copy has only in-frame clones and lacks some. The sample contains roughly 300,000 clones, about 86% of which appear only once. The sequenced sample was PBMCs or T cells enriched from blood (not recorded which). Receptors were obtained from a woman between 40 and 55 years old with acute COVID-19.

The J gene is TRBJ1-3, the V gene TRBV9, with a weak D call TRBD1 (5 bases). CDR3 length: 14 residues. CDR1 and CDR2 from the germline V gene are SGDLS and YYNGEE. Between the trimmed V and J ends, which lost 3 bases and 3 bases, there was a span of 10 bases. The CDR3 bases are TGTGCCAGCAGCGCGGACATTGTTGGAAACACCATATATTTT. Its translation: CASSADIVGNTIYF.

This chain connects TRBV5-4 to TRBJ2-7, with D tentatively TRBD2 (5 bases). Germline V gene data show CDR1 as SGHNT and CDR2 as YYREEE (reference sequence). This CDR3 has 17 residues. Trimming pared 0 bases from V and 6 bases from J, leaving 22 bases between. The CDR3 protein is CASSLGGPAMGLGEQYF. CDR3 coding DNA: TGTGCCAGCAGCTTGGGAGGGCCGGCGATGGGTCTGGGCGAGCAGTACTTC.

The CDR3 region is CASSTGLAGVETQYF. CDR3 sequence (DNA): TGTGCCAGCAGTACTGGACTAGCGGGAGTGGAGACCCAGTACTTC. The V call is TRBV6-5, the J call TRBJ2-5; TRBD2 matches 13 bases. V lost 5 bases, J lost 5 bases, and 5 bases stayed unmatched. This CDR3 comprises 15 residues. From germline, CDR1 is MNHEY and CDR2 SVGAGI.

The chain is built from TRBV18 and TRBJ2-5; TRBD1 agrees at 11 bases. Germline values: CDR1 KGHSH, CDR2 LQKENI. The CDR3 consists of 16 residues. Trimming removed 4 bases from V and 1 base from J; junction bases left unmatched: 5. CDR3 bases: TGTGCCAGCTCACACCGAGGGACAGGGGGCCAAGAGACCCAGTACTTC. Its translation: CASSHRGTGGQETQYF.

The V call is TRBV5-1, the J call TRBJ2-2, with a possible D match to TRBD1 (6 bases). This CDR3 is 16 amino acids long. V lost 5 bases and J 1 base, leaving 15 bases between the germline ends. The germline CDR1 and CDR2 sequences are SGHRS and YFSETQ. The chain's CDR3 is CASRVSPTGNTGELFF. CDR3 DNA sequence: TGCGCCAGCAGGGTCTCACCGACAGGGAACACCGGGGAGCTGTTTTTT.

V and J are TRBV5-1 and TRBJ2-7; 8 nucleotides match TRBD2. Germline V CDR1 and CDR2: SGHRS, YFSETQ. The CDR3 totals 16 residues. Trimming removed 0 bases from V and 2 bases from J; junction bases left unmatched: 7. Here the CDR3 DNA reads TGCGCCAGCAGCTTGGAGGCTAGCGGGCTTACCTACGAGCAGTACTTC. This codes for CASSLEASGLTYEQYF. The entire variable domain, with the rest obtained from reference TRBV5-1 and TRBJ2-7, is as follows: KAGVTQTPRYLIKTRGQQVTLSCSPISGHRSVSWYQQTPGQGLQFLFEYFSETQRNKGNFPGRFSGRQFSNSRSEMNVSTLELGDSALYLCASSLEASGLTYEQYFGPGTRLTVT.

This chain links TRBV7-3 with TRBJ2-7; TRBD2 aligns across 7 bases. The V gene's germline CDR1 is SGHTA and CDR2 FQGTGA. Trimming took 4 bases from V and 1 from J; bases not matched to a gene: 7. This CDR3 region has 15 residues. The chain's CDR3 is CASSYSSGLSYEQYF. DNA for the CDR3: TGTGCCAGCAGCTACTCTAGCGGACTTTCCTACGAGCAGTACTTC. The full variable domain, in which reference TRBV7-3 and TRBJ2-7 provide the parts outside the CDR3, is GAGVSQTPSNKVTEKGKYVELRCDPISGHTALYWYRQSLGQGPEFLIYFQGTGAADDSGLPNDRFFAVRPEGSVSTLKIQRTERGDSAVYLCASSYSSGLSYEQYFGPGTRLTVT.

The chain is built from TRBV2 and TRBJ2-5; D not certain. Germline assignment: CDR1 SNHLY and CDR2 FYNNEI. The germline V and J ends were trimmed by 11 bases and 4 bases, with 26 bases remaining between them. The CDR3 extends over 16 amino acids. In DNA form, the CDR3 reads TGTGCCGCATCCTCCCGGCTAGAAATATCCTCAGAGACCCAGTACTTC. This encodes CAASSRLEISSETQYF.

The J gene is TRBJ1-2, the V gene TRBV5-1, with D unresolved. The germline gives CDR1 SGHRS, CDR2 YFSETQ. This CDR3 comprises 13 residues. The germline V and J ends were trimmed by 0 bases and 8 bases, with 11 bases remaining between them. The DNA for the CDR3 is TGCGCCAGCAGCTTGGCTCAGGCCAAGGGCTACACCTTC. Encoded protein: CASSLAQAKGYTF.

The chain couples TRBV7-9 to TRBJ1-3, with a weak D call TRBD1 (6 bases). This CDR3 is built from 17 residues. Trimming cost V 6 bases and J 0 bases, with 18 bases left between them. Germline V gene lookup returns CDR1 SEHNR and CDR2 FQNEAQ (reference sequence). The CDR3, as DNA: TGTGCCAGCAGACCAATGGGGACACCCCGCTCTGGAAACACCATATATTTT. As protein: CASRPMGTPRSGNTIYF.

The CDR3 spells CASRPGLADTDTQYF. For the CDR3, the DNA is TGTGCCAGTAGACCGGGACTAGCAGACACAGATACGCAGTATTTT. This chain uses TRBV19 with TRBJ2-3, with TRBD2 matching over 9 bases. The CDR3 consists of 15 residues. With 6 bases clipped from V and 2 bases from J, the junction kept 6 bases outside the gene matches. CDR1 and CDR2 (germline): LNHDA, SQIVND (reference sequence).

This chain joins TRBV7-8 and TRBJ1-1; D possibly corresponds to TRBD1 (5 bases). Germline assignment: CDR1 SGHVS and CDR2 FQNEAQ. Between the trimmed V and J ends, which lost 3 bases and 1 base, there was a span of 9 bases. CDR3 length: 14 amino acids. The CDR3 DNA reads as TGTGCCAGCAGCTTCGACAGTAAGAACACTGAAGCTTTCTTT. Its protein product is CASSFDSKNTEAFF.

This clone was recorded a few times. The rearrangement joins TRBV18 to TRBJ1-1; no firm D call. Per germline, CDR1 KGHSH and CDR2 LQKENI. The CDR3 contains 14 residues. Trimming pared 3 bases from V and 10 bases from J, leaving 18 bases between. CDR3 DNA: TGTGCCAGCTCACCCCGGGAAACCCGGGCTGGAGCTTTCTTT. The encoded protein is CASSPRETRAGAFF.

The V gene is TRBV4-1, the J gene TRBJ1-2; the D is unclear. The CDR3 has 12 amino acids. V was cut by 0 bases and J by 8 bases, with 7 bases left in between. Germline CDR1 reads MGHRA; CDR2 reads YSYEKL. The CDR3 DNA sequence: TGCGCCAGCAGCCAAGAATGGGAGGGCTACACCTTC. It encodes CASSQEWEGYTF.

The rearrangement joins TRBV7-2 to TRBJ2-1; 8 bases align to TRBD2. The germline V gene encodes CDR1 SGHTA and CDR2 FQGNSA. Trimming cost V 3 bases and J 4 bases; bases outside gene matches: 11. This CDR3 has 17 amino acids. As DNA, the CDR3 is TGTGCCAGCAGCTTGAGAGCTCGGGGGGGATTTTACAATGAGCAGTTCTTC. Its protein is CASSLRARGGFYNEQFF.

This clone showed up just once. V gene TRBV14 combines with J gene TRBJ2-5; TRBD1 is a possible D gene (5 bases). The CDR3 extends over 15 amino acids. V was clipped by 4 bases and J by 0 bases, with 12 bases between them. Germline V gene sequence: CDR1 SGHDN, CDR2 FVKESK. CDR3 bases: TGTGCCAGCAGCCCAAACAGGCGGCACCAAGAGACCCAGTACTTC. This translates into CASSPNRRHQETQYF. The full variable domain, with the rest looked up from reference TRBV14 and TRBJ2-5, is EAGVTQFPSHSVIEKGQTVTLRCDPISGHDNLYWYRRVMGKEIKFLLHFVKESKQDESGMPNNRFLAERTGGTYSTLKVQPAELEDSGVYFCASSPNRRHQETQYFGPGTRLLVL.

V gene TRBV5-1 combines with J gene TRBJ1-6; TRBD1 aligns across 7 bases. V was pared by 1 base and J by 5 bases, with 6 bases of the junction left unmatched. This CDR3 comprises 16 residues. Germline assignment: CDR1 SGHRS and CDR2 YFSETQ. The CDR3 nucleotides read TGCGCCAGCAGCTTGATGAGCCAGGGGGATAATTCACCCCTCCACTTT. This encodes CASSLMSQGDNSPLHF.

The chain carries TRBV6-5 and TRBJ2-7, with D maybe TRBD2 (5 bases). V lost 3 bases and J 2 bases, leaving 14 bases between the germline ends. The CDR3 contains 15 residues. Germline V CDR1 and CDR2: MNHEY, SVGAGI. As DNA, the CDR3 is TGTGCCAGCAGTTATCGCCGGACGGGGACCTACGAGCAGTACTTC. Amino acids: CASSYRRTGTYEQYF.

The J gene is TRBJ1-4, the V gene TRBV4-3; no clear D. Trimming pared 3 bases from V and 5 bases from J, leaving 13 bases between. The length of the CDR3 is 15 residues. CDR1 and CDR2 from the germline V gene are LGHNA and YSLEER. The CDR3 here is CASSHSSGDNEKLFF. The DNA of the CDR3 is TGCGCCAGCAGCCACAGCTCGGGAGACAATGAAAAACTGTTTTTT.

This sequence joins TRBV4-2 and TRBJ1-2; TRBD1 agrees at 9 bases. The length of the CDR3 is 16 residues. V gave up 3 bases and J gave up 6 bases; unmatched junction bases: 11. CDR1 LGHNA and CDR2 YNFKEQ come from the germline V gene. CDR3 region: CASSQEFTGTGNGYTF. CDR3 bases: TGTGCCAGCAGCCAGGAGTTTACCGGGACAGGGAATGGCTACACCTTC.

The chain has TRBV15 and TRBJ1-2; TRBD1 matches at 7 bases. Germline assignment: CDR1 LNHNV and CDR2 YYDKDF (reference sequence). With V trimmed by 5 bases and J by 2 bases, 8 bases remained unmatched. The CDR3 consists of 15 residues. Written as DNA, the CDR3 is TGTGCCACCAGCGCTCAGGACAGGACAAACTATGGCTACACCTTC. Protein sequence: CATSAQDRTNYGYTF.